This TCR beta chain was observed in a study of blood T cell repertoires in COVID-19. The wider study: The United States, Italy and Spain were the sources of the acute and convalescent COVID-19 samples. PBMCs, B-cell-depleted T cells, or T cells were the source of the cDNA or gDNA that made up the material.

Germline V lookup: CDR1 SEHNR, CDR2 FQNEAQ (reference sequence). V was pared by 3 bases and J by 1 base, with 3 bases between. This CDR3 comprises 12 residues. Followed over time, Seattle patients had been enrolled while infection was active. Original methodology: Amplified reference gene primers provided the basis for estimating nucleated cell counts. The assay was immunoSEQ multiplex PCR, and TCRdb's table has in-frame clones only and misses some. V, J and clone size reflect that table, while D and trimming were determined from the DNA. The data hold around 150,000 clones, with more than 75% observed a single time.

The sequenced sample consisted of peripheral blood. This sequence joins TRBV7-9 and TRBJ1-1; no reliable D call. This sequence was found in a woman aged 60-75 years with COVID-19, enrolled during active disease. In DNA form, the CDR3 reads TGTGCCAGCAGCTTCGGGAACACTGAAGCTTTCTTT. It yields the protein CASSFGNTEAFF.